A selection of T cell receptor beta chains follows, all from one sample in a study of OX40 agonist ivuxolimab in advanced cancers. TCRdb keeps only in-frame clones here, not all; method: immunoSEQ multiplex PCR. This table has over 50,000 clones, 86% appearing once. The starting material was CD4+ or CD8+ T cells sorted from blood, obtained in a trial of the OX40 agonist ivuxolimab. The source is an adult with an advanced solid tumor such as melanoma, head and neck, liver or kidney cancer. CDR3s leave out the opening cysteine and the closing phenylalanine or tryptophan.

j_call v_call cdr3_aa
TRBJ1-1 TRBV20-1 SAESSEAF
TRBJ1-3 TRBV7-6 ASSSPRDLGNTIY
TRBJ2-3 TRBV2 ASSDLVGASTDTQY
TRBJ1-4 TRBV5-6 ASSGTGRKLF
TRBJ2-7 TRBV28 ASSPLRDEQY
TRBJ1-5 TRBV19 ATEDSFNQPQH
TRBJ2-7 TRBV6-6 ASSYSTDEQY
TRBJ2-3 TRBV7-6 ASSPLRTDTQY
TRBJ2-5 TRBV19 ASGGQQETQY
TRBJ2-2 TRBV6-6 ASSYETAFTGELF
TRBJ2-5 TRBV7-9 ASSLPLAGKETQY
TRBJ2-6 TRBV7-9 ASSKGQDYSGANVLT
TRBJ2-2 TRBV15 ATSRGPRQGRTGELF
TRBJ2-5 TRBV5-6 ASSSNPTGSLAETQY
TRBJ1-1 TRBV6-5 ASSQDRNTEAF
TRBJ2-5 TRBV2 ASSSPGGDRETQY
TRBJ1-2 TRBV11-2 ASSLDPLRAASGYGYT
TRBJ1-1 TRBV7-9 ASSSSYLRNTEAF
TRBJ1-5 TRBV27 ASRLRDGRFGPQH
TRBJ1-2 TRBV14 ASSQDQGTAYGYT
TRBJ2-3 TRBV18 ASSPQGPATDMYTDTQY
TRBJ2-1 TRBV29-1 SELGQGRNYNEQF
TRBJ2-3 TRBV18 ASSPSHAAGFGDTQY
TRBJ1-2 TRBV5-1 ASSLDSGLIYGYT
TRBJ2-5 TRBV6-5 ASSYSQGGKTQY
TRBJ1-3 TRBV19 ASRRDRAGRGNTIY
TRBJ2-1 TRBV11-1 ASSSAGQEHKWGQF
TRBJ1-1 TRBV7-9 ASSLAPQNTEAF
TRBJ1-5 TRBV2 ASRADRESQPQH
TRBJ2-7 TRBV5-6 ASSSTVREQY
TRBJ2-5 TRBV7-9 ASSLLYGTLPETQY
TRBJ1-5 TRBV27 ASSRLFPGGPTGPQH
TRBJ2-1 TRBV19 ASTSQGCNEQF
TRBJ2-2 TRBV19 ASSIWWGNTGELF
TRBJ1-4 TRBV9 ASSVGRVATNEKLF
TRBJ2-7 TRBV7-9 ASSPESSYEQY
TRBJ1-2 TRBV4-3 ASSQVLHHPGQINYGYT
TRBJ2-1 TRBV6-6 ASSGEWSSYNEQF
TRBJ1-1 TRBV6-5 ASSYRGNTEAF
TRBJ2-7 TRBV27 ASSGRGFYEQY
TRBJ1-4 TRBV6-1 ASSTGEKLF
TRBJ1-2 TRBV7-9 ASSPEGPYGYT
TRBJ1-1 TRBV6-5 ASSSGHPAAF
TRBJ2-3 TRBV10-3 AISWDSMGPNGTDTQY
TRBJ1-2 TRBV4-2 ASSPGFGEINYGYT
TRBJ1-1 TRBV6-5 ASSPGENTEAF
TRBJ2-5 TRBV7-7 ASSPDLAGWETQY
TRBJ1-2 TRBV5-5 ASSQDTLGGYT
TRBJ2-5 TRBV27 ASSFRKQQAGGETQY
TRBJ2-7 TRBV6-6 ASTTSLDEQY
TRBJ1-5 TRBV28 ASSFQGGGNQPQH
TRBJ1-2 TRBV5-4 ASSLEGWSGGYT
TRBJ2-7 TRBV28 ASSLLPGRYEQY
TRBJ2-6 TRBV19 ASSTGGRFGANVLT